This T cell receptor beta chain was captured by sequencing in a study of post-analysis software for immune sequencing data. Unique molecular identifiers were carried by the TCR beta cDNA libraries. MiXCR, run by TCRdb on the PCR reads, gives a single entry per CDR3 protein. The sample has about 200,000 distinct CDR3 sequences; roughly 28% are singletons. Points on this clonotype: What it recognizes is unknown. The junction differs from germline at one of its ends, possibly a read error.

Whole-study findings and limits: Patients had higher frequencies than controls of five TRBV segments, including TRBV5-6, TRBV5-1 and TRBV20-1.

Germline CDR1 reads SEHNR; CDR2 reads FQNEAQ (reference sequence). The CDR3 has 12 residues. The chain couples TRBV7-9 to TRBJ2-1; perhaps TRBD1 as D (5 bases). The clonotype originates from a girl younger than 18 with multiple sclerosis. Sequencing was done on a sample of blood. As DNA, the CDR3 is TGTGCCAGCAGCTTAGTTGGGGCTGAGCGGTTCTTC. This translates into CASSLVGAERFF.